The clone carrying this T cell receptor beta chain was detected many times. The antigen remains undetermined. Template switching with 5'RACE generated the TCR cDNA and added a universal primer site and UMIs. Via MiXCR, TCRdb re-called the 5' RACE reads, giving one row per CDR3 protein. The sample lists some 300,000 distinct CDR3 sequences, around 9.3% seen once, with over 3% in the top ten. The data belong to a study of T cells after yellow fever vaccination. Study-level findings and limits: Contamination of FACS-sorted repertoires by abundant clonotypes from the bulk population could occur. Reappearing after the booster were most of the clones from primary vaccination (approximately 96% CD4, around 88% CD8).

CDR1 is SGHVS and CDR2 is FQNEAQ in the germline V gene. The CDR3 has 14 residues. The ends were cut back, 1 base at V and 4 bases at J, with 10 bases in the middle. This TCR derives from a young man who received the YFV17D yellow fever vaccine. The starting material was CD4+ T cells sorted from PBMCs, obtained 5 days after the yellow fever booster vaccination. V is TRBV7-8 and J is TRBJ2-5; D is unresolved. The CDR3 DNA sequence: TGTGCCAGCAGCTTAGATCCAGGCGCAGAGACCCAGTACTTC. This codes for CASSLDPGAETQYF.